This T cell receptor (beta chain) stems from a study of blood T cell repertoires in COVID-19. Study as a whole: Nucleic acid was either cDNA or gDNA, and it came from T cells, B-cell-depleted T cells, or PBMCs.

The data were produced by immunoSEQ multiplex PCR, yet TCRdb's version contains in-frame clones alone and is incomplete. The sample has around 300,000 clones, 75% to 85% seen once. CDR3 length: 14 amino acids. Trimming cost V 8 bases and J 3 bases; bases outside gene matches: 7. Germline V gene data show CDR1 as LNHDA and CDR2 as SQIVND (reference sequence). Sequencing was done on a sample of peripheral blood. The chain combines TRBV19 with TRBJ1-2; 9 nucleotides line up with TRBD1. The TCR sequence derives from a human donor in a cohort sampled during active COVID-19. CDR3 protein: CASSRTGGDYGYTF. The CDR3 region has the DNA TGTGCCAGTTCTCGTACAGGGGGCGACTATGGCTACACCTTC.